This TCR beta chain was sequenced during a study of blood T cell repertoires in COVID-19. Study background: The United States, Italy and Spain supplied acute and convalescent COVID-19 samples.

The CDR3 extends over 17 amino acids. With 0 bases removed from V and 0 bases from J, the gap between germline ends came to 13 bases. The germline V gene has CDR1 SGHRS and CDR2 YFSETQ. Some clones are missing from TCRdb's copy, which holds only in-frame ones; the method was immunoSEQ multiplex PCR. The sample has 200,000 to 300,000 clones, around 86% seen once. This TCR was recovered from a woman between 40 and 50 years old with acute COVID-19. The chain uses TRBV5-1 and TRBJ2-1, with a tentative D call TRBD2 (6 bases). Sequenced: PBMCs or T cells enriched from blood (not recorded which). The CDR3 spells CASSLGGSGSSYNEQFF. For the CDR3, the DNA is TGCGCCAGCAGCTTGGGAGGTAGCGGCAGCTCCTACAATGAGCAGTTCTTC.